Included here is one T cell receptor beta chain sequence, with context. There is no known antigen for this receptor. No clone much larger than this one lies a single base away; base qualities are absent. The library came from multiplex PCR. This sample was sequenced with an Illumina HiSeq 4000. To build TCR beta libraries, CDR3 regions were amplified by Arm-PCR using iRepertoire HTBI primers. PCR products were gel purified before sequencing. The authors' analysis ran thus. Gene usage analysis of CDR3 amino acid clonotypes used the 55 to 65 TRBV and 14 to 15 TRBJ segments found across samples. COPE and FqMerger were used to merge filtered high-quality paired reads into contigs. BLAST was used to align contigs to IMGT TRBV, TRBD and TRBJ reference genes, and CDR3 was defined according to IMGT. Highly expanded clones were defined as clonotypes with a frequency above 0.1%. Shannon entropy was used to measure repertoire diversity, and the Gini coefficient was used to measure V-J evenness. A clonotype was considered public if more than one individual shared it. TCRdb reworked the public reads: Q25 trimming with fastp, MiXCR clone assembly, productive beta chains retained. Under each unique CDR3 protein, matching rows form one entry showing the most common genes and DNA. These V and J calls rely on TCRdb rather than the paper's analysis. This sample holds approximately 400,000 distinct CDR3 sequences; less than 25% were observed only once. The ten top clones hold less than 25% of the sample.

The source of the sample is a study of regulatory T cells in long-lasting Graves disease (dated by TCRdb to about 2021). Context from the whole study: Persistent Graves' disease was defined as persistently positive TSH receptor autoantibodies together with antithyroid drug treatment for over 5 years. Peripheral blood TCR sequencing and RNA sequencing compared persistent Graves' disease patients with newly diagnosed Graves' disease patients. The study was registered as a clinical trial and conducted in China. A total of around 35 samples underwent TCR sequencing, from roughly 13 patients with persistent Graves' disease and some 20 patients with newly diagnosed Graves' disease. On average, persistent Graves' disease patients in the clinical cohort had been on antithyroid drugs for around ten years. Here is what the overall study found, with its caveats: Persistent Graves' disease patients showed lower TCR Shannon entropy and fewer highly expanded clones than newly diagnosed patients, suggesting clonal expansion. The authors acknowledged the small sample size as a limitation that may reduce accuracy. Peripheral blood alone was examined, since thyroid tissue, which constituted the primary lesion, could not be accessed. TRBV28, TRBJ1-2 and TRBJ2-5 were preferentially used in persistent disease, while TRBV20-1 and TRBJ2-1 were favored in newly diagnosed disease. A larger number of public clonotypes was shared among persistent patients (fewer than 3,000) than among newly diagnosed patients (around 890). Sequencing and analysis were limited to the TCR beta chain.

The time point label, read with the paper, signifies: persistent/refractory GD, antithyroid drugs over 5 years with positive TRAb. For both TCR sequencing and RNA sequencing, RNA was extracted from PBMCs using TRIzol. Graves' disease was diagnosed according to American Thyroid Association guidelines. Recruitment of patients was carried out at an endocrinology department in Xi'an, China. Each patient gave 7 to 9.5 milliliters of peripheral blood, collected in an EDTA anticoagulant tube. Ficoll Paque Plus density gradient separation was used to isolate PBMCs, and no further T cell sorting was done. RNA quality was checked with an Agilent 2100 Bioanalyzer and agarose gel, and concentration with a NanoDrop 2000. The germline V gene encodes CDR1 KGHDR and CDR2 SFDVKD. Spanning cysteine to phenylalanine, the CDR3 consists of 16 amino acids. The sequence is cut down to CDR3 DNA, 48 bases in frame from base 1. A distance of 19 bases separates the germline ends of V and J, which lose 5 bases and 5 bases respectively.

The clonotype comes from a female donor with Graves disease. The chain is made from TRBV24-1 and TRBJ2-3; the D gene is possibly TRBD1 or TRBD2, with 6 bases matching each. This material consisted of peripheral blood mononuclear cells (PBMCs), taken when the disease was refractory, from a patient treated with antithyroid drugs. The CDR3 is CATSGPQGGSRDTQYF. The sequenced DNA is TGTGCCACCAGTGGTCCACAGGGAGGATCAAGAGATACGCAGTATTTT.